Each of the 19 T cell receptor beta chains below was sequenced from the same sample in a study of CD8 T cells in ankylosing spondylitis. For these TCRs, the target antigens are not known. Each CDR3 protein is one row after TCRdb ran MiXCR on the 5' RACE reads. The sample carries more than 600,000 distinct CDR3 sequences, 15% to 20% recorded once. Study observations and caveats: Apparently characteristic of ankylosing spondylitis blood was a TCR beta motif (eight highly homologous variants).

The sample was blood, either unsorted or a sorted T cell fraction (not recorded which). All receptors derive from a male donor with ankylosing spondylitis.

The V call is TRBV7-8, the J call TRBJ2-3; D call uncertain. The V end lost 2 bases, the J end lost 4 bases, and 16 bases lay between the germline ends. Germline CDR1 reads SGHVS; CDR2 reads FQNEAQ. The CDR3 consists of 16 residues. CDR3 coding DNA: TGTGCCAGCAGCTTAATCGGTACCCTGGAATCAGATACGCAGTATTTT. Translation: CASSLIGTLESDTQYF.

The chain has TRBV5-1 and TRBJ1-1; a possible D gene is TRBD1 (5 bases). V lost 0 bases, J lost 8 bases, and 8 bases lay in between. The CDR3 runs 12 residues. Looked up from germline, CDR1 is SGHRS and CDR2 is YFSETQ. CDR3 sequence: CASSLGYREAFF. The CDR3 coding sequence is TGCGCCAGCAGCTTGGGGTACAGGGAAGCTTTCTTT.

The V call is TRBV29-1, the J call TRBJ2-5; D unclear. The CDR3 sequence is 14 residues long. Germline V CDR1 and CDR2: SQVTM, ANQGSEA. V gave up 1 base and J gave up 5 bases, with 14 bases separating them. In DNA form, the CDR3 reads TGCAGCGTTGAAGTGGCCAACACCGAGGAGACCCAGTACTTC. Its protein product is CSVEVANTEETQYF.

The chain combines TRBV7-3 with TRBJ2-7; 10 bases line up with TRBD2. Looked up from germline, CDR1 is SGHTA and CDR2 is FQGTGA. J lost 1 base, V lost 5 bases, and 14 bases had no gene match. The CDR3 has 18 amino acids. The CDR3 nucleotides read TGTGCCAGCAGCCCCCCCCCTTATCTAGCGGGGGCGTCCTACGAGCAGTACTTC. Amino acid sequence: CASSPPPYLAGASYEQYF.

The chain uses TRBV15 and TRBJ2-5; TRBD1 or TRBD2 may be the D gene (7 bases each). This CDR3 comprises 17 residues. With 6 bases removed from V and 4 bases from J, the gap between germline ends came to 24 bases. Germline CDR1 LNHNV, CDR2 YYDKDF (reference sequence). As DNA, the CDR3 is TGTGCCACCAGAGAGGGGGCTAGCGGATTGGCGGGAGAGACCCAGTACTTC. Its translation is CATREGASGLAGETQYF.

The rearrangement links TRBV28 to TRBJ1-1; D is unresolved. The germline V and J ends were trimmed by 2 bases and 5 bases, with 6 bases remaining between them. CDR3 length equals 12 residues. The germline V gene encodes CDR1 MDHEN and CDR2 SYDVKM. CDR3 amino acids: CASSLRHTEAFF. The DNA for the CDR3 is TGTGCCAGCAGTTTAAGGCATACTGAAGCTTTCTTT.

V gene TRBV5-1 combines with J gene TRBJ2-7, with TRBD1 as a possible D gene (6 bases). Germline-derived CDR1 and CDR2 are SGHRS and YFSETQ. The CDR3 is made up of 12 amino acids. Trimming removed 0 bases at V and 7 bases at J, with 8 bases between. The CDR3 coding sequence is TGCGCCAGCAGCTTGGCCCAGGGGGAGCAGTACTTC. Translation gives CASSLAQGEQYF.

This sequence joins TRBV12-3 or TRBV12-4 and TRBJ1-6, with TRBD1 as a possible D gene (6 bases). V shed 10 bases and J shed 1 base, with 11 bases lying between them. The CDR3 consists of 14 residues. CDR3 nucleotide sequence: TGTGCCACTTCCCAGGGGTCCTATAATTCACCCCTCCACTTT. As protein: CATSQGSYNSPLHF.

The chain combines TRBV3-1 with TRBJ2-3; the D is unclear. V was clipped by 3 bases and J by 6 bases, with 16 bases between them. Per germline, CDR1 LGHDT and CDR2 YNNKEL (reference sequence). This CDR3 region has 15 residues. CDR3 sequence: CASSHLERELDTQYF. The CDR3 DNA follows: TGTGCCAGCAGCCACCTGGAGAGAGAGTTGGATACGCAGTATTTT.

This clonotype has just a few counts. The rearrangement uses TRBV12-3 or TRBV12-4 and TRBJ1-5; D uncertain. The CDR3 runs to 14 residues. Trimming removed 6 bases from V and 2 bases from J, with 11 bases in between. The CDR3 nucleotides are TGTGCCAGCAGGGAGGCTTATGGCAATCAGCCCCAGCATTTT. Residues: CASREAYGNQPQHF.

This clonotype was seen a few times. J is TRBJ2-1 and V is TRBV4-1, with 10 nucleotides matching TRBD2. J gave up 6 bases and V 5 bases, and 7 bases lay outside the gene matches. The CDR3 spans 15 residues. The germline V gene encodes CDR1 MGHRA and CDR2 YSYEKL. The CDR3 coding sequence is TGCGCCAGCAGCGTTGTCGGGACTAGCGCCAATGAGCAGTTCTTC. It translates to CASSVVGTSANEQFF.

This clonotype was seen a handful of times. The rearrangement joins TRBV20-1 to TRBJ2-1; 11 nucleotides line up with TRBD2. This CDR3 has 14 amino acids. J gave up 9 bases and V 3 bases, and 7 bases lay outside the gene matches. Germline CDR1 and CDR2: DFQATT and SNEGSKA (reference sequence). CDR3 bases: TGCAGTGCTAGGTTGACTAGCGGGATTGGTGAGCAGTTCTTC. Its protein product is CSARLTSGIGEQFF.

The V and J genes are TRBV29-1 and TRBJ1-2; D is undetermined. Germline V CDR1 and CDR2: SQVTM, ANQGSEA. V was clipped by 0 bases and J by 2 bases, with 7 bases between them. There are 13 residues in the CDR3. CDR3 in amino acids: CSVEEGWNYGYTF. Written as DNA, the CDR3 is TGCAGCGTTGAAGAGGGATGGAACTATGGCTACACCTTC.

V gene TRBV20-1 combines with J gene TRBJ2-7, with 11 bases that match TRBD2. V shed 2 bases and J 4 bases; nucleotides not matched to a gene: 7. Germline CDR1 reads DFQATT; CDR2 reads SNEGSKA (reference sequence). The CDR3 has 15 residues. The DNA of the CDR3 is TGCAGTGCTAGACTTTCGACTAGCGGGGCGTACGAGCAGTACTTC. This codes for CSARLSTSGAYEQYF.

V and J are TRBV15 and TRBJ2-2, with 10 positions matching TRBD1. Germline CDR1 is LNHNV and CDR2 is YYDKDF (reference sequence). This CDR3 is 14 amino acids long. V lost 3 bases, J lost 8 bases, and 3 bases stayed unmatched. The CDR3 loop is CATSRTGGSGELFF. In DNA form, the CDR3 reads TGTGCCACCAGCAGGACAGGGGGCTCAGGGGAGCTGTTTTTT.

The chain uses TRBV12-3 or TRBV12-4 and TRBJ2-5; 10 bases are a match to TRBD1. The trim removed 5 bases at V and 5 bases at J, leaving 11 bases unmatched. The CDR3 has 16 amino acids. CDR3 DNA sequence: TGTGCCAGCAGTCTTAGACAGGGGGCCGGTCGGGAGACCCAGTACTTC. Translating it yields CASSLRQGAGRETQYF.

The CDR3 here is CSAPGPANNEQFF. In DNA form, the CDR3 reads TGCAGTGCCCCGGGACCCGCGAACAATGAGCAGTTCTTC. This rearrangement joins TRBV20-1 to TRBJ2-1; D may match TRBD1 or TRBD2 (5 bases each). V gave up 6 bases and J gave up 5 bases, with 14 bases separating them. This CDR3 has 13 amino acids. CDR1 and CDR2 (germline): DFQATT, SNEGSKA (reference sequence).

This clonotype was recorded a few times. J is TRBJ2-1 and V is TRBV27, with D maybe TRBD2 (5 bases). V was clipped by 0 bases and J by 9 bases, with 15 bases between them. The CDR3 covers 15 residues. The germline gives CDR1 MNHEY, CDR2 SMNVEV (reference sequence). The CDR3 bases are TGTGCCAGCAGTTTATCGTTTAACGGGAATGGTGAGCAGTTCTTC. It specifies CASSLSFNGNGEQFF.

V gene TRBV29-1 combines with J gene TRBJ2-3; D is uncertain. CDR1 and CDR2 (germline): SQVTM, ANQGSEA. This CDR3 contains 14 residues. The ends were cut back, 3 bases at V and 3 bases at J, with 13 bases in the middle. Here the CDR3 reads CSVESRDTTDTQYF. The CDR3, as DNA: TGCAGCGTTGAGTCTCGCGATACTACAGATACGCAGTATTTT.